This T cell receptor (beta chain) comes out of a study of graft-versus-host responses after intestinal transplantation. Sequencing used immunoSEQ multiplex PCR; TCRdb keeps in-frame clones, though not all of them. This table has under 100,000 clones, approximately 95% appearing once. Concerning this clone itself: Its matching antigen is unknown.

Trimming took off 4 bases at V and 4 bases at J, with 12 bases between the two ends. The CDR3 extends over 14 amino acids. Germline V gene sequence: CDR1 SGHTS, CDR2 YDEGEE. The material was unstimulated CD8+ T cells sorted from spleen or lymph node cells, obtained before transplant. The chain recombines TRBV5-8 with TRBJ1-5; weak D call: TRBD1 (5 bases). This clonotype was obtained from a human donor who was the organ donor for an intestinal transplant. The CDR3 DNA follows: TGTGCCAGCAGCGGCGGGACCCCTAATCAGCCCCAGCATTTT. Its protein product is CASSGGTPNQPQHF.